Each of the 21 T cell receptor beta chains below was sequenced from the same sample in a study of response to subunit inactivated influenza vaccine. TCRdb re-analysed the RT-PCR reads in MiXCR, keeping a single row per CDR3 protein. The sample has a few hundred thousand distinct CDR3 sequences, approximately 12% seen once. The sample here was non-naive T cells sorted from PBMCs, taken about 14 days before vaccination. The source of these receptors is a man in his forties or fifties who received an inactivated influenza vaccine.

The V call is TRBV6-2 or TRBV6-3, the J call TRBJ2-3, with 11 bases aligning to TRBD2. Germline V gene sequence: CDR1 MNHEY, CDR2 SVGEGT. With V trimmed by 5 bases and J by 0 bases, 4 bases remained unmatched. The CDR3 covers 16 residues. As DNA, the CDR3 is TGTGCCAGCAGTCCTAGCGGGAGGAAGAGCACAGATACGCAGTATTTT. This sequence encodes CASSPSGRKSTDTQYF.

The chain combines TRBV7-8 with TRBJ1-1; D is ambiguous. Germline values: CDR1 SGHVS, CDR2 FQNEAQ. V dropped 1 base and J dropped 10 bases, with 13 bases sitting between them. The CDR3 contains 13 residues. This CDR3 reads CASSLGFLKAAFF. The CDR3 DNA reads TGTGCCAGCAGCTTAGGTTTCCTCAAGGCAGCTTTCTTT.

This clonotype showed up many times. The chain uses TRBV7-2 and TRBJ1-5, with 7 bases lining up with TRBD1. CDR1 and CDR2 from the germline V gene are SGHTA and FQGNSA. This CDR3 region has 17 residues. The ends lost 0 bases at V and 0 bases at J; junction bases unmatched: 5. The CDR3 sequence is CASSLAATGNSNQPQHF. The CDR3 nucleotides are TGTGCCAGCAGCTTAGCGGCGACAGGGAATAGCAATCAGCCCCAGCATTTT.

This clonotype has a handful of counts. The chain couples TRBV4-3 to TRBJ2-2, with 8 bases matching TRBD1. The germline V gene has CDR1 LGHNA and CDR2 YSLEER. This CDR3 is 17 amino acids long. After removal of 3 bases from V and 0 bases from J, the junction contained 6 bases not matched to a gene. CDR3 region: CASSHPGTGTNTGELFF. The CDR3 coding sequence is TGCGCCAGCAGCCACCCCGGGACAGGAACGAACACCGGGGAGCTGTTTTTT.

The chain employs TRBV20-1 and TRBJ2-2, with 13 bases fitting TRBD2. This CDR3 comprises 16 residues. The V segment lost 4 bases and the J segment 0 bases; nucleotides outside the gene matches: 2. Germline CDR1 reads DFQATT; CDR2 reads SNEGSKA (reference sequence). CDR3 protein: CSAKGLAGTNTGELFF. The CDR3 nucleotides are TGCAGTGCTAAGGGACTAGCGGGGACGAACACCGGGGAGCTGTTTTTT.

The chain has TRBV30 and TRBJ1-2; TRBD1 matches 7 bases. The germline CDR1 and CDR2 sequences are GTSNPN and SVGIG (reference sequence). The length of the CDR3 is 12 residues. V shed 4 bases, J shed 10 bases, and the junction held 9 bases outside the gene matches. In DNA form, the CDR3 reads TGTGCCTGGACCTACTCAGGGGGGATCTACACCTTC. Translated: CAWTYSGGIYTF.

This chain joins TRBV20-1 and TRBJ2-7, with 12 positions matching TRBD2. Germline V CDR1 and CDR2: DFQATT, SNEGSKA (reference sequence). V gave up 3 bases and J gave up 3 bases; unmatched junction bases: 9. The CDR3 totals 16 residues. DNA for the CDR3: TGCAGTGCTAGCAACCTAAGACTAGCGGGAGACTACGAGCAGTACTTC. Residues: CSASNLRLAGDYEQYF.

The chain is built from TRBV29-1 and TRBJ2-2; 9 nucleotides align to TRBD2. V shed 2 bases, J shed 5 bases, and the junction held 12 bases outside the gene matches. CDR1 and CDR2 (germline): SQVTM, ANQGSEA. The CDR3 has 17 amino acids. CDR3 nucleotides: TGCAGCGTTGAATCTAAATTGGCGGGAGGGGTAACCGGGGAGCTGTTTTTT. This translates into CSVESKLAGGVTGELFF.

The rearrangement links TRBV20-1 to TRBJ2-1, with D uncertain. V dropped 2 bases and J dropped 5 bases, with 16 bases sitting between them. This CDR3 is built from 15 residues. CDR1 and CDR2 (germline): DFQATT, SNEGSKA (reference sequence). The CDR3 protein is CSARQSVRANNEQFF. The CDR3 DNA reads TGCAGTGCTAGACAATCCGTACGGGCCAACAATGAGCAGTTCTTC.

The chain uses TRBV5-4 and TRBJ1-6; a possible D gene is TRBD1 (6 bases). The CDR3 has 14 amino acids. Germline loops: CDR1 SGHNT, CDR2 YYREEE (reference sequence). The V and J ends lost 4 bases and 8 bases respectively, with 13 bases between them. DNA of the CDR3: TGTGCCAGCAGCGGGGGGACAACCTATTCACCCCTCCACTTT. It is translated as CASSGGTTYSPLHF.

This clonotype was seen at least ten times. V gene TRBV20-1 combines with J gene TRBJ2-5, with TRBD2 matching over 9 bases. The germline V gene has CDR1 DFQATT and CDR2 SNEGSKA (reference sequence). With V trimmed by 3 bases and J by 8 bases, 10 bases remained unmatched. The CDR3 spans 14 residues. CDR3 bases: TGCAGTGCTAGGTTACGGCGGGAGGGTCAAACCCAGTACTTC. This translates into CSARLRREGQTQYF.

This clonotype was counted only a few times. In nucleotides, the CDR3 is TGTGCCACCAGCAGAGGTGACGGGGCCGGTTCACCCCTCCACTTT. Translating it yields CATSRGDGAGSPLHF. V usage is TRBV15 and J usage is TRBJ1-6; D is possibly TRBD1 (5 bases). V lost 1 base, J lost 9 bases, and 13 bases lay in between. The germline V gene has CDR1 LNHNV and CDR2 YYDKDF (reference sequence). This CDR3 has 15 residues.

There are many counts of this clonotype. This chain connects TRBV7-2 to TRBJ2-7; the match to TRBD1 covers 9 bases. CDR1 SGHTA and CDR2 FQGNSA come from the germline V gene. V gave up 0 bases and J gave up 6 bases; unmatched junction bases: 9. The CDR3 is 16 residues long. Written as DNA, the CDR3 is TGTGCCAGCAGCTTAGCGCTGGGACAGGGTAAATCCGAGCAGTACTTC. This gives the protein CASSLALGQGKSEQYF. The variable domain in full, completed from reference TRBV7-2 and TRBJ2-7, reads GAGVSQSPSNKVTEKGKDVELRCDPISGHTALYWYRQSLGQGLEFLIYFQGNSAPDKSGLPSDRFSAERTGGSVSTLTIQRTQQEDSAVYLCASSLALGQGKSEQYFGPGTRLTVT.

The V gene is TRBV18, the J gene TRBJ2-3; possible D gene TRBD1, 6 bases. CDR1 is KGHSH, CDR2 LQKENI, per germline. The CDR3 covers 15 residues. V lost 4 bases and J lost 6, with 17 bases in between. The CDR3 region is CASSREDSNWDTQYF. CDR3 DNA sequence: TGTGCCAGCTCACGAGAGGACAGTAATTGGGATACGCAGTATTTT.

V gene TRBV15 combines with J gene TRBJ2-7; 8 bases align to TRBD1. Germline V gene lookup returns CDR1 LNHNV and CDR2 YYDKDF (reference sequence). The length of the CDR3 is 17 residues. Trimming at V came to 1 base and at J to 0 bases, leaving 8 bases not matched to a gene. CDR3 in DNA: TGTGCCACCAGCAGAGGAGGCAGGGGGCGAAGCTCCTACGAGCAGTACTTC. It specifies CATSRGGRGRSSYEQYF.

This clonotype appeared a few times. This chain joins TRBV20-1 and TRBJ2-1, with TRBD2 matching over 14 bases. J lost 6 bases, V lost 0 bases, and 13 bases had no gene match. The length of the CDR3 is 19 residues. Germline V gives CDR1 DFQATT, CDR2 SNEGSKA (reference sequence). Written as DNA, the CDR3 is TGCAGTGCTAGAGACCGACTAGCGGGAGGGGCCTCCCCTCCCAATGAGCAGTTCTTC. Amino acids: CSARDRLAGGASPPNEQFF.

The genes are TRBV20-1 and TRBJ1-1; no clear D gene. Germline assignment: CDR1 DFQATT and CDR2 SNEGSKA (reference sequence). This CDR3 spans 12 amino acids. Here the CDR3 reads CSCGQLNTEAFF. As DNA, the CDR3 is TGCAGCTGTGGGCAACTGAACACTGAAGCTTTCTTT.

This clonotype has a handful of counts. The V and J genes are TRBV20-1 and TRBJ2-1, with D perhaps matching TRBD2 (7 bases). Trimming removed 0 bases at V and 1 base at J, with 16 bases between. The CDR3 contains 17 residues. Germline-derived CDR1 and CDR2 are DFQATT and SNEGSKA (reference sequence). The CDR3 loop is CSARDSTGGASYNEQFF. The CDR3 region has the DNA TGCAGTGCTAGAGATTCGACGGGGGGCGCATCCTACAATGAGCAGTTCTTC.

This clonotype has at least ten counts. This rearrangement joins TRBV7-6 to TRBJ1-6; no reliable D call. The CDR3 has 15 amino acids. The V gene lost 3 bases and the J gene lost 8 bases, with 14 bases spanning the gap. Germline loops: CDR1 SGHVS, CDR2 FNYEAQ. The CDR3 here is CASSLADGFDSPLHF. CDR3 in DNA: TGTGCCAGCAGCTTGGCAGATGGATTTGATTCACCCCTCCACTTT.

This clonotype was counted many times. V and J are TRBV20-1 and TRBJ2-3, with D uncertain. The CDR3 has 14 residues. Germline V gene sequence: CDR1 DFQATT, CDR2 SNEGSKA (reference sequence). With 3 bases removed from V and 4 bases from J, the gap between germline ends came to 14 bases. The CDR3 sequence is CSASFGNRADTQYF. CDR3 DNA: TGCAGTGCTAGCTTTGGGAATCGGGCAGATACGCAGTATTTT.

This chain uses TRBV5-4 with TRBJ1-5; 8 positions agree with TRBD1. The length of the CDR3 is 13 residues. Germline V gene data show CDR1 as SGHNT and CDR2 as YYREEE (reference sequence). V dropped 0 bases and J dropped 11; count of bases not matched to a gene: 4. CDR3 nucleotides: TGTGCCAGCAGCTTGGGGGAACAGGGGGCCCAGCATTTT. This translates into CASSLGEQGAQHF.